This TCR beta chain derives from a study of control samples from healthy donors and cancer patients. TCRdb's table, derived via immunoSEQ multiplex PCR, lists solely in-frame clones and lacks some. Of roughly 150,000 clones in the sample, about 86% were seen once. The CDR3 totals 13 residues. Trimming left V 5 bases short and J 6 bases short, with 13 bases between. Germline V lookup: CDR1 SGHRS, CDR2 YFSETQ. V usage is TRBV5-1 and J usage is TRBJ2-3, with D possibly being TRBD2 (5 bases). The TCR comes from a man aged 18 to 35 in good health. The sequencing sample was made of blood. CDR3 coding DNA: TGCGCCAGCAGACCCGGGATGGAGGATACGCAGTATTTT. Protein product: CASRPGMEDTQYF.